The rows below give T cell receptor beta chains drawn from one sample of a study of blood T cell repertoires in COVID-19. Clones were read by immunoSEQ multiplex PCR, and TCRdb kept only the in-frame ones, dropping some. The profile shows about 55,000 clones, roughly 88% of them singletons. Material for sequencing was peripheral blood. These receptors all stem from a woman aged 80 or over with acute or convalescent COVID-19. The CDR3 runs from the conserved cysteine through the conserved F or W. Each record gives: V gene, CDR3 length, clone size, J gene, D gene, CDR3 DNA, CDR3 protein. D genes are given only for firm matches. Rows may omit the clone size; those that give it use once, few, many or a size class.

V: TRBV5-1; length: 14; size: -; J: TRBJ2-3; D: -; DNA: TGCGCCAGCAGCGGGGGAGGCCCGGCGGATACGCAGTATTTT; CDR3: CASSGGGPADTQYF
V: TRBV5-4; length: 14; size: -; J: TRBJ2-2; D: -; DNA: TGTGCCAGCAGCTTGTATGGGGGCGGCGGGGAGCTGTTTTTT; CDR3: CASSLYGGGGELFF
V: TRBV2; length: 17; size: -; J: TRBJ1-5; D: TRBD1; DNA: TGTGCCAGCAGTGGGTCCCGGGACAGGCGATTAAGGCAGCCCCAGCATTTT; CDR3: CASSGSRDRRLRQPQHF
V: TRBV6-1; length: 14; size: -; J: TRBJ1-5; D: -; DNA: TGTGCCAGCAGTGAATTAGGGGTGCAACGGCCCCAGCATTTT; CDR3: CASSELGVQRPQHF
V: TRBV19; length: 13; size: -; J: TRBJ1-2; D: -; DNA: TGTGCCAGTAGTATAGGGGCCGGGGAAGGCTACACCTTC; CDR3: CASSIGAGEGYTF
V: TRBV5-1; length: 12; size: -; J: TRBJ1-2; D: -; DNA: TGCGCCAGCAGAGGGGATTGGGGCGGCTACACCTTC; CDR3: CASRGDWGGYTF
V: TRBV6-1; length: 15; size: -; J: TRBJ1-5; D: -; DNA: TGTGCCAGCAGTGAAGGCGTGCGGAGAAATCAGCCCCAGCATTTT; CDR3: CASSEGVRRNQPQHF
V: TRBV28; length: 11; size: -; J: TRBJ1-5; D: -; DNA: TGTGCCAGCAGTTCCCGGGGGCCCCAGCATTTT; CDR3: CASSSRGPQHF
V: TRBV11-3; length: 14; size: -; J: TRBJ1-2; D: -; DNA: TGTGCCAGCAGCATCAACCAGGGGAGGGATGGCTACACCTTC; CDR3: CASSINQGRDGYTF
V: TRBV11-3; length: 14; size: few; J: TRBJ2-5; D: -; DNA: TGTGCCAGCAGGCAAAAGTTTGACGGGGAGACCCAGTACTTC; CDR3: CASRQKFDGETQYF
V: TRBV5-4; length: 15; size: once; J: TRBJ1-6; D: -; DNA: TGTGCCAGCAGCCCGGATACGGGATATAATTCACCCCTCCACTTT; CDR3: CASSPDTGYNSPLHF
V: TRBV23-1; length: 21; size: -; J: TRBJ2-1; D: TRBD1; DNA: TGCGCCAGCAGTCCGAATCCCCGTCCGCGACAGGGTCGTATCCCTGACTATGAGCAGTTCTTC; CDR3: CASSPNPRPRQGRIPDYEQFF
V: TRBV30; length: 16; size: -; J: TRBJ2-2; D: TRBD1; DNA: TGTGCCTGGAGTTTGGCGGGACAGGGGCACACCGGGGAGCTGTTTTTT; CDR3: CAWSLAGQGHTGELFF